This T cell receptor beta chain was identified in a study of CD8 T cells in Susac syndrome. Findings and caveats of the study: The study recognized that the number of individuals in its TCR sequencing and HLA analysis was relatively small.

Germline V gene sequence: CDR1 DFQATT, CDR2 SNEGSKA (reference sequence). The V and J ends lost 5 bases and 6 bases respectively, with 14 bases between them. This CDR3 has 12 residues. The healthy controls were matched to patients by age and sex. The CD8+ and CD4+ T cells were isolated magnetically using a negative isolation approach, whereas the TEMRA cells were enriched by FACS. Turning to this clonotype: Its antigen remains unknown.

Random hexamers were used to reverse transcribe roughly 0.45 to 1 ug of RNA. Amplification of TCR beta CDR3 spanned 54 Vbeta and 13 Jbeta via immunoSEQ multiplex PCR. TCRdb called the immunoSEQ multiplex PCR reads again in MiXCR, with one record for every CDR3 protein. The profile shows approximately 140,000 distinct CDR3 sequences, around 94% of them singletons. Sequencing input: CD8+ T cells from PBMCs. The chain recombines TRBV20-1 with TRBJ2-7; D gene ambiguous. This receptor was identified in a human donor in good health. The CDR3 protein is CSASVQFSEQYF. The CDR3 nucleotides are TGCAGTGCTTCGGTTCAGTTTTCCGAGCAGTACTTC.